Listed below are T cell receptor beta chains from one sample, sequenced in a study of T-cell memory formation after mild COVID-19. Using its own MiXCR run on the 5' RACE reads, TCRdb lists one record per CDR3 protein. The sample shows fewer than 350,000 distinct CDR3 sequences, 13% to 15% of them seen only once. The specimen sequenced was PBMCs or a T cell subset sorted from them (not recorded which). All receptors derive from a man aged 18 to 35 who had mild COVID-19 (a few samples of this study predate the infection). Cell type and time point are not known. Both conserved end residues are part of each CDR3.

CDR3 protein: CSASRTSGGGYRNEQFF
V gene: TRBV20-1
J gene: TRBJ2-1

CDR3 protein: CASSPTGLARNEQFF
V gene: TRBV4-1
J gene: TRBJ2-1

CDR3 protein: CASSSGGYQETQYF
V gene: TRBV5-4
J gene: TRBJ2-5

CDR3 protein: CASSSRGYEQYF
V gene: TRBV6-5
J gene: TRBJ2-7

CDR3 protein: CATRTALGTDTQYF
V gene: TRBV12-3/TRBV12-4
J gene: TRBJ2-3

CDR3 protein: CSGQAGGDQETQYF
V gene: TRBV29-1
J gene: TRBJ2-5

CDR3 protein: CASSQGAGTSRSYNEQFF
V gene: TRBV4-2
J gene: TRBJ2-1

CDR3 protein: CASSFRGDYGYTF
V gene: TRBV6-5
J gene: TRBJ1-2

CDR3 protein: CASSRDPYNEQFF
V gene: TRBV11-3
J gene: TRBJ2-1

CDR3 protein: CASSWASARYEQYF
V gene: TRBV6-2/TRBV6-3
J gene: TRBJ2-7

CDR3 protein: CARVGRGAFF
V gene: TRBV25-1
J gene: TRBJ1-1

CDR3 protein: CASTQDRENYGYTF
V gene: TRBV7-2
J gene: TRBJ1-2

CDR3 protein: CASTQRGRAGELFF
V gene: TRBV3-1
J gene: TRBJ2-2

CDR3 protein: CATRETTDTQYF
V gene: TRBV10-3
J gene: TRBJ2-3

CDR3 protein: CASLNTGDNQPQHF
V gene: TRBV6-2/TRBV6-3
J gene: TRBJ1-5